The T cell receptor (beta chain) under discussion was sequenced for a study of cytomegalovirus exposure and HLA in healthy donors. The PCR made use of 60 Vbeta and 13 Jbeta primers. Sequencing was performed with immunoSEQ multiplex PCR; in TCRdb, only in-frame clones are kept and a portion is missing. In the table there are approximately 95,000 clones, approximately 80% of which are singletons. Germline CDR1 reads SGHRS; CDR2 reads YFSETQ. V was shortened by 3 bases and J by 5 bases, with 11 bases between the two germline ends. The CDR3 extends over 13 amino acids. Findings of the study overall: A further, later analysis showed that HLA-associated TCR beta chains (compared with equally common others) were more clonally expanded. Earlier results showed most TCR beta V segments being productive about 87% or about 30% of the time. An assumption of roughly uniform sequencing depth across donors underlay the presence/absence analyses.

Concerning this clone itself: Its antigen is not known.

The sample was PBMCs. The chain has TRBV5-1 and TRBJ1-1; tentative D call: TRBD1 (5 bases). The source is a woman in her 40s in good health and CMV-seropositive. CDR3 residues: CASSWGGRTEAFF. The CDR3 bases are TGCGCCAGCAGCTGGGGGGGTAGGACTGAAGCTTTCTTT.